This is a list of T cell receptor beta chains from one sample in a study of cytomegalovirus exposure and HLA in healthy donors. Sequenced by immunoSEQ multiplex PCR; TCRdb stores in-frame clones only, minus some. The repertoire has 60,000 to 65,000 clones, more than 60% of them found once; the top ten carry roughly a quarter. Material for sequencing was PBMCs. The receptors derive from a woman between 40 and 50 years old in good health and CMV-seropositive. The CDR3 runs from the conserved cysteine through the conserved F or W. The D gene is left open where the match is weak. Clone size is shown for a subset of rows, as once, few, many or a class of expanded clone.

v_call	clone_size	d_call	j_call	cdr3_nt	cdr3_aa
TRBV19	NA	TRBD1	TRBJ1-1	TGTGCCAGTAGTCTAGGGACAGGCACTGAAGCTTTCTTT	CASSLGTGTEAFF
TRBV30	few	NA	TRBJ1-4	TGTGCCTGGAGTGTGGCAGGAGAAAAACTGTTTTTT	CAWSVAGEKLFF
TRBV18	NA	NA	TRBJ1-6	TGTGCCAGCTCACAATCGACAGGACCGCCCCTCCACTTT	CASSQSTGPPLHF
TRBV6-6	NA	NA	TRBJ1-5	TGTGCCAGCAGTCAAAGTACGTTTAGTCAGCCCCAGCATTTT	CASSQSTFSQPQHF
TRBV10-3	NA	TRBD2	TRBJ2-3	TGTGCCATCACAAGCGGGGGGGGCACAGATACGCAGTATTTT	CAITSGGGTDTQYF
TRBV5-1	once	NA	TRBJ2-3	TGCGCCAGCAGCTTGGCGTTAGATACGCAGTATTTT	CASSLALDTQYF
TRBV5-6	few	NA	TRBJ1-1	TGTGCCAGCAGCTACAGGGCCGTGAACACTGAAGCTTTCTTT	CASSYRAVNTEAFF
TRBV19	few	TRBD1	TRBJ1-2	TGTGCCAGTAGAGAGCCCGGACAGGGGGTTAACTATGGCTACACCTTC	CASREPGQGVNYGYTF
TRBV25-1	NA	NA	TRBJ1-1	TGTGCCAGCAGTGATTCTCGAAGTGGGGGGGACACTGAAGCTTTCTTT	CASSDSRSGGDTEAFF
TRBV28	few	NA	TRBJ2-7	TGTGCCAGCAGACTGGGACTGAACTACGAGCAGTACTTC	CASRLGLNYEQYF
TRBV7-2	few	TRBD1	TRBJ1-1	TGTGCCAGCAGCCTATTTAGAGGACAGGGGGCGGGCCGCACTGAAGCTTTCTTT	CASSLFRGQGAGRTEAFF
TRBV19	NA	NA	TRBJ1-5	TGTGCCAGTAGTATAAGTGCAGATAGCAATCAGCCCCAGCATTTT	CASSISADSNQPQHF
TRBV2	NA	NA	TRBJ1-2	TGTGCCAGCGGCCAGATACAGGACCTCACCGGCTACACCTTC	CASGQIQDLTGYTF